Following are 21 T cell receptor beta chains from one sample sequenced in a study of T cell responses to AZD1222 COVID-19 vaccine. Profiled with immunoSEQ multiplex PCR; TCRdb holds only in-frame clones, not every one. This table has 120,000 to 150,000 clones, about nine tenths appearing once. The sample here was peripheral blood, taken 28 days after the second AZD1222 dose. Every receptor here comes from an adult who received the AZD1222 COVID-19 vaccine.

The chain uses TRBV27 and TRBJ1-1, with a possible D match to TRBD1 (5 bases). CDR3 length equals 13 residues. Between the trimmed V and J ends, which lost 6 bases and 4 bases, there was a span of 12 bases. Germline CDR1 is MNHEY and CDR2 is SMNVEV (reference sequence). CDR3 DNA sequence: TGTGCCAGCAGCCTTGGGGGAAGCACTGAAGCTTTCTTT. Amino acids: CASSLGGSTEAFF.

The rearrangement uses TRBV7-9 and TRBJ1-2; the D gene is possibly TRBD1 (6 bases). In germline, CDR1 is SEHNR, CDR2 FQNEAQ (reference sequence). CDR3 size: 13 residues. Trimming removed 6 bases at V and 2 bases at J, with 10 bases between. DNA for the CDR3: TGTGCCAGCAGGGGAACAGGGAACTATGGCTACACCTTC. Residues: CASRGTGNYGYTF.

About this clone: Other DNA sequences of this sample code for an identical CDR3. The chain carries TRBV11-3 and TRBJ1-1; no clear D gene. This CDR3 contains 13 residues. Deletions cut 5 bases from V and 2 bases from J, with 9 bases between. Germline V CDR1 and CDR2: SGHNT, YENEEA. CDR3 nucleotides: TGTGCCAGCAGCCTAAGAGAAAACACTGAAGCTTTCTTT. This gives the protein CASSLRENTEAFF.

The chain is built from TRBV10-2 and TRBJ1-1; D call uncertain. The V gene's germline CDR1 is WSHSY and CDR2 SAAADI. Trimming cost V 2 bases and J 1 base, with 14 bases left between them. The CDR3 has 16 amino acids. CDR3 in amino acids: CASSEIETSPNTEAFF. CDR3 coding DNA: TGCGCCAGCAGTGAGATCGAAACGTCCCCGAACACTGAAGCTTTCTTT.

The rearrangement uses TRBV28 and TRBJ1-2; tentatively, D is TRBD1 (5 bases). The CDR3 contains 15 residues. V was cut by 4 bases and J by 4 bases, with 16 bases left in between. The germline CDR1 and CDR2 sequences are MDHEN and SYDVKM. The CDR3 region has the DNA TGTGCCAGCAGTTCCCGAGATCCGGGGCGCTATGGCTACACCTTC. Its translation: CASSSRDPGRYGYTF.

J is TRBJ2-3 and V is TRBV2, with TRBD1 as a possible D gene (6 bases). Trimming pared 7 bases from V and 4 bases from J, leaving 12 bases between. There are 13 residues in the CDR3. Germline V gives CDR1 SNHLY, CDR2 FYNNEI. CDR3 sequence (DNA): TGTGCCAGCACAGGGGTGGGCGCAGATACGCAGTATTTT. Amino acids: CASTGVGADTQYF.

The rearrangement links TRBV4-3 to TRBJ2-3, with 15 bases identical to TRBD2. The V segment lost 4 bases and the J segment 3 bases; nucleotides outside the gene matches: 5. The CDR3 is made up of 17 amino acids. The V gene's germline CDR1 is LGHNA and CDR2 YSLEER. In DNA form, the CDR3 reads TGCGCCAGCAGCCCCGGACTAGCGGGAGGGCTAACAGATACGCAGTATTTT. As protein: CASSPGLAGGLTDTQYF.

The chain employs TRBV7-3 and TRBJ2-2, with D perhaps TRBD1 (6 bases). Trimming cost V 3 bases and J 6 bases, with 11 bases left between them. CDR3 length equals 14 residues. CDR1 SGHTA and CDR2 FQGTGA come from the germline V gene. In nucleotides, the CDR3 is TGTGCCAGCAGCTTGCAGGGGAGAGCCGGGGAGCTGTTTTTT. Protein sequence: CASSLQGRAGELFF.

The rearrangement links TRBV5-1 to TRBJ2-5; the D gene could be TRBD1 or TRBD2 (5 bases each). The germline V gene encodes CDR1 SGHRS and CDR2 YFSETQ. This CDR3 comprises 13 residues. Trimming stripped 6 bases from V and 4 bases from J, with 13 bases between. The CDR3, as DNA: TGCGCCAGCAAGATGGTTGGGGGAGAGACCCAGTACTTC. It yields the protein CASKMVGGETQYF.

The J gene is TRBJ1-2, the V gene TRBV19; 7 nucleotides align to TRBD1. CDR3 length: 15 amino acids. Germline lookup yields CDR1 LNHDA and CDR2 SQIVND (reference sequence). V shed 6 bases, J shed 0 bases, and the junction held 7 bases outside the gene matches. The CDR3 reads CASRKGQATNYGYTF. The CDR3 DNA is TGTGCCAGTAGGAAAGGACAGGCGACTAACTATGGCTACACCTTC.

V gene TRBV7-3 combines with J gene TRBJ1-1; the D gene is possibly TRBD1 (5 bases). The CDR3 has 13 amino acids. The V end was cut by 5 bases, the J end by 5 bases, with 12 bases between. Per germline, CDR1 SGHTA and CDR2 FQGTGA. CDR3 DNA sequence: TGTGCCAGCAGCGCAGTCCAGGGTACTGAAGCTTTCTTT. Encoded protein: CASSAVQGTEAFF.

The chain has TRBV2 and TRBJ2-7; D is undetermined. V gave up 1 base and J gave up 4 bases, with 5 bases separating them. This CDR3 has 12 amino acids. Germline CDR1 reads SNHLY; CDR2 reads FYNNEI. DNA of the CDR3: TGTGCCAGCAGTGAAGGAGAATACGAGCAGTACTTC. It yields the protein CASSEGEYEQYF.

This clone was detected once. The chain employs TRBV11-2 and TRBJ1-4; D might be TRBD1 (6 bases). Trimming removed 0 bases at V and 4 bases at J, with 9 bases between. The germline gives CDR1 SGHAT, CDR2 FQNNGV. The CDR3 is made up of 15 amino acids. CDR3 bases: TGTGCCAGCAGCTTAGATGGACAGAGTAATGAAAAACTGTTTTTT. Amino acid sequence: CASSLDGQSNEKLFF.

This chain joins TRBV4-2 and TRBJ1-5; 8 bases align to TRBD1. CDR3 length: 14 residues. Trimming cost V 4 bases and J 2 bases; bases outside gene matches: 1. Germline CDR1 reads LGHNA; CDR2 reads YNFKEQ. The CDR3 loop is CASSPDRGNQPQHF. In DNA, the CDR3 is TGTGCCAGCAGCCCGGACAGGGGCAATCAGCCCCAGCATTTT.

Written as DNA, the CDR3 is TGTGCCAGCAGCTTGTACGTAATACAGGGGGACTATGGCTACACCTTC. It translates to CASSLYVIQGDYGYTF. J is TRBJ1-2 and V is TRBV11-2; 8 bases are a match to TRBD1. The junction had 9 bases not matched to a gene; V was cut back by 3 bases and J by 3 bases. The CDR3 extends over 16 amino acids. CDR1 SGHAT and CDR2 FQNNGV come from the germline V gene.

This chain connects TRBV11-3 to TRBJ2-7, with 8 nucleotides matching TRBD1. Germline V CDR1 and CDR2: SGHNT, YENEEA. J gave up 3 bases and V 5 bases, and 6 bases lay outside the gene matches. The CDR3 runs 14 residues. In DNA form, the CDR3 reads TGTGCCAGCAGCCAAGGACAGGGTCTCTACGAGCAGTACTTC. This sequence encodes CASSQGQGLYEQYF. The full variable domain, with the rest looked up from reference TRBV11-3 and TRBJ2-7, is EAGVVQSPRYKIIEKKQPVAFWCNPISGHNTLYWYLQNLGQGPELLIRYENEEAVDDSQLPKDRFSAERLKGVDSTLKIQPAELGDSAVYLCASSQGQGLYEQYFGPGTRLTVT.

The chain is built from TRBV5-1 and TRBJ2-4; 8 nucleotides line up with TRBD2. The CDR3 is 16 residues long. V shed 0 bases and J 3 bases; nucleotides not matched to a gene: 5. Germline-derived CDR1 and CDR2 are SGHRS and YFSETQ. The CDR3 region has the DNA TGCGCCAGCAGCTTGGTTAGCGGGATAAACAAAAACATTCAGTACTTC. Encoded protein: CASSLVSGINKNIQYF.

The gene calls are TRBV6-5 and TRBJ2-2; D is uncertain. V gave up 6 bases and J gave up 7 bases, with 6 bases separating them. The CDR3 has 11 residues. Germline CDR1 MNHEY, CDR2 SVGAGI. CDR3 sequence: CASRTDGELFF. The CDR3 DNA reads as TGTGCCAGCAGGACGGACGGGGAGCTGTTTTTT.

This chain joins TRBV7-8 and TRBJ1-1; 7 nucleotides match TRBD1. After removal of 5 bases from V and 1 base from J, the junction contained 7 bases not matched to a gene. The CDR3 is made up of 15 amino acids. Germline lookup yields CDR1 SGHVS and CDR2 FQNEAQ. Written as DNA, the CDR3 is TGTGCCAGCAGCAACCTGGGGGACAGGAACACTGAAGCTTTCTTT. This encodes CASSNLGDRNTEAFF.

The chain joins TRBV19 to TRBJ1-1; TRBD1 matches 7 bases. The germline V gene encodes CDR1 LNHDA and CDR2 SQIVND (reference sequence). This CDR3 has 15 amino acids. V was pared by 1 base and J by 6 bases, with 8 bases of the junction left unmatched. The CDR3 here is CASSIGGRGLAEAFF. CDR3 nucleotides: TGTGCCAGTAGTATAGGAGGCAGGGGGTTGGCTGAAGCTTTCTTT.

The CDR3 DNA sequence: TGTGCCTCGGGATGGGGCGCGGGCGGGGAGCTGTTTTTT. Translation gives CASGWGAGGELFF. V usage is TRBV30 and J usage is TRBJ2-2; perhaps D is TRBD1 or TRBD2 (5 bases each). Germline CDR1 is GTSNPN and CDR2 is SVGIG (reference sequence). This CDR3 spans 13 amino acids. The ends were cut back, 7 bases at V and 7 bases at J, with 16 bases in the middle.